The 17 T cell receptor beta chains in this list originate from one sample, sequenced in a study of T-cell memory formation after mild COVID-19. Using its own MiXCR run on the 5' RACE reads, TCRdb lists one record per CDR3 protein. The sample has roughly 300,000 distinct CDR3 sequences; around 16% are singletons. What was sequenced was PBMCs or a T cell subset sorted from them (not recorded which). All receptors come from a man aged 18 to 29 who had mild COVID-19 (a few samples of this study predate the infection). Cell type and time point are not known.

The rearrangement links TRBV15 to TRBJ1-5; D unclear. The CDR3 sequence is 15 residues long. The ends were cut back, 6 bases at V and 5 bases at J, with 17 bases in the middle. Looked up from germline, CDR1 is LNHNV and CDR2 is YYDKDF (reference sequence). CDR3 sequence reads: CATRGQASIHQPQHF. The CDR3 nucleotides read TGTGCCACCAGGGGTCAGGCGTCCATCCATCAGCCCCAGCATTTT.

This clonotype was seen a handful of times. The chain combines TRBV18 with TRBJ2-5, with D maybe TRBD1 (6 bases). The CDR3 extends over 15 amino acids. V was cut by 4 bases and J by 2 bases, with 14 bases left in between. CDR1 and CDR2 (germline): KGHSH, LQKENI. The CDR3 bases are TGTGCCAGCTCACGGGCAGGGGACCCTCAAGAGACCCAGTACTTC. Translating gives CASSRAGDPQETQYF. The full variable domain, in which reference TRBV18 and TRBJ2-5 provide the parts outside the CDR3, is NAGVMQNPRHLVRRRGQEARLRCSPMKGHSHVYWYRQLPEEGLKFMVYLQKENIIDESGMPKERFSAEFPKEGPSILRIQQVVRGDSAAYFCASSRAGDPQETQYFGPGTRLLVL.

This clonotype was seen a few times. The V gene is TRBV3-1, the J gene TRBJ2-7; no reliable D call. Trimming took 0 bases from V and 3 from J, leaving 6 bases between them. CDR1 is LGHDT and CDR2 is YNNKEL in the germline V gene (reference sequence). The CDR3 is 13 amino acids. The CDR3: CASSQEGSYEQYF. The DNA of the CDR3 is TGTGCCAGCAGCCAAGAAGGCAGCTACGAGCAGTACTTC.

The table lists this clonotype with a few counts. V gene TRBV30 combines with J gene TRBJ2-7; D uncertain. With 2 bases removed from V and 2 bases from J, the gap between germline ends came to 13 bases. The CDR3 length is 14 residues. Germline loops: CDR1 GTSNPN, CDR2 SVGIG (reference sequence). CDR3 amino acids: CAWSTETDPYEQYF. The DNA of the CDR3 is TGTGCCTGGAGTACTGAGACCGATCCCTACGAGCAGTACTTC.

The chain is built from TRBV5-1 and TRBJ2-3, with 9 positions matching TRBD1. The CDR3 is 13 amino acids. J was trimmed by 6 bases and V by 3 bases; bases with no gene match: 2. The V gene's germline CDR1 is SGHRS and CDR2 YFSETQ. CDR3 coding DNA: TGCGCCAGCAGCTGGGACAGGGCGGATACGCAGTATTTT. This encodes CASSWDRADTQYF.

The rearrangement links TRBV19 to TRBJ2-3, with D possibly being TRBD1 (6 bases). CDR1 is LNHDA, CDR2 SQIVND, per germline (reference sequence). This CDR3 comprises 14 residues. Trimming removed 4 bases from V and 2 bases from J, with 10 bases in between. CDR3 coding DNA: TGTGCCAGTAGTACCGGACAGCCCACAGATACGCAGTATTTT. Protein product: CASSTGQPTDTQYF.

This clonotype was seen only a few times. The gene calls are TRBV15 and TRBJ2-1; possible D gene TRBD2, 6 bases. In germline, CDR1 is LNHNV, CDR2 YYDKDF (reference sequence). V lost 5 bases to trimming and J lost 8 bases, with 34 bases between them. The CDR3 has 20 amino acids. DNA for the CDR3: TGTGCCACCAGCCATTGGAGGGCAGGTTATGATGGCCTCCTAGGAGATGAGCAGTTCTTC. Protein: CATSHWRAGYDGLLGDEQFF.

Ten or more counts support this clonotype. This chain uses TRBV5-1 with TRBJ2-2; possibly TRBD1 or TRBD2 for D (5 bases each). The CDR3 is 14 residues long. Germline-derived CDR1 and CDR2 are SGHRS and YFSETQ. V lost 3 bases to trimming and J lost 4 bases, with 10 bases between them. The CDR3 region has the DNA TGCGCCAGCAGCTCAGGGAGTAGCACCGGGGAGCTGTTTTTT. Translating gives CASSSGSSTGELFF.

This clonotype was observed a few times. This chain links TRBV11-2 with TRBJ1-6, with D uncertain. The V end lost 5 bases, the J end lost 7 bases, and 9 bases lay between the germline ends. CDR3 length: 13 amino acids. Germline CDR1 is SGHAT and CDR2 is FQNNGV. The CDR3 loop is CASSQHDNSPLHF. The CDR3 DNA is TGTGCCAGCAGCCAGCATGACAATTCACCCCTCCACTTT. The complete variable domain, with remaining parts taken from reference TRBV11-2 and TRBJ1-6, reads EAGVAQSPRYKIIEKRQSVAFWCNPISGHATLYWYQQILGQGPKLLIQFQNNGVVDDSQLPKDRFSAERLKGVDSTLKIQPAKLEDSAVYLCASSQHDNSPLHFGNGTRLTVT.

This sequence joins TRBV10-3 and TRBJ2-5; D uncertain. Germline V lookup: CDR1 ENHRY, CDR2 SYGVKD. V was trimmed by 3 bases and J by 2 bases, leaving 10 bases between them. The CDR3 runs to 14 residues. Here the CDR3 DNA reads TGTGCCATCAGTGACTCAGTGGGGCAAGAGACCCAGTACTTC. Residues: CAISDSVGQETQYF.

CDR3 sequence: CASSQEEQVGGYTF. For the CDR3, the DNA is TGCGCCAGCAGCCAAGAGGAACAGGTGGGGGGCTACACCTTC. The chain joins TRBV4-3 to TRBJ1-2; D perhaps matches TRBD1 (5 bases). From germline, CDR1 is LGHNA and CDR2 YSLEER. Trimming shortened V by 0 bases and J by 8 bases, and 13 bases separated the two germline ends. This CDR3 contains 14 residues.

V usage is TRBV6-1 and J usage is TRBJ2-7, with D tentatively TRBD1 (5 bases). CDR1 MNHNS and CDR2 SASEGT come from the germline V gene. Trimming removed 8 bases from V and 6 bases from J, with 14 bases in between. The CDR3 is 12 amino acids. CDR3 region: CASGRQGTEQYF. CDR3 in DNA: TGTGCCAGCGGCCGCCAGGGAACCGAGCAGTACTTC.

The chain couples TRBV4-3 to TRBJ2-3; D unresolved. CDR1 LGHNA and CDR2 YSLEER come from the germline V gene. This CDR3 contains 16 residues. The V end was cut by 1 base, the J end by 2 bases, with 13 bases between. The CDR3 nucleotides read TGCGCCAGCAGCCAAGGGACCCCTTCCTTCACAGATACGCAGTATTTT. It translates to CASSQGTPSFTDTQYF.

At least ten counts were recorded for this clonotype. The chain joins TRBV5-1 to TRBJ2-7, with TRBD2 matching 9 bases. The junction had 10 bases not matched to a gene; V was cut back by 3 bases and J by 6 bases. CDR1 and CDR2 from the germline V gene are SGHRS and YFSETQ. There are 15 residues in the CDR3. In DNA, the CDR3 is TGCGCCAGCAGCTCGCGTACCGGGACTAGCTCCGAGCAGTACTTC. Translated, it gives CASSSRTGTSSEQYF.

There are a few counts of this clonotype. The J gene is TRBJ2-3, the V gene TRBV6-2 or TRBV6-3; a possible D gene is TRBD1 (5 bases). V was clipped by 1 base and J by 2 bases, with 25 bases between them. Germline V gives CDR1 MNHEY, CDR2 SVGEGT. This CDR3 has 20 residues. CDR3 in DNA: TGTGCCAGCAGTTACTGTTGGGTTAGCCGGTCGGACAAAATCACAGATACGCAGTATTTT. The encoded protein is CASSYCWVSRSDKITDTQYF.

The CDR3 reads CASSFQGTPEQYF. The DNA of the CDR3 is TGCGCCAGCAGCTTCCAGGGGACCCCCGAGCAGTACTTC. The V and J genes are TRBV5-1 and TRBJ2-7, with a possible D match to TRBD1 (6 bases). The CDR3 has 13 residues. V lost 2 bases and J 6 bases, leaving 12 bases between the germline ends. Germline V lookup: CDR1 SGHRS, CDR2 YFSETQ.

The table lists this clonotype with a few counts. V is TRBV27 and J is TRBJ2-7; a possible D gene is TRBD1 (6 bases). The germline V gene has CDR1 MNHEY and CDR2 SMNVEV (reference sequence). This CDR3 comprises 15 residues. Between the trimmed V and J ends, which lost 2 bases and 3 bases, there was a span of 14 bases. The CDR3 loop reads CASSLTGRSGYEQYF. The CDR3 nucleotides are TGTGCCAGCAGTTTAACAGGGAGATCGGGCTACGAGCAGTACTTC.